Each of the 3 T cell receptor beta chains below was sequenced from the same sample in a study of CD8 T cells in ankylosing spondylitis (dated by TCRdb to 2017 to 2019). The library relied on 5' RACE. Sequenced using an Illumina HiSeq 2500. The public sequencing data were trimmed at Q25 with fastp and processed into clonotypes with MiXCR by TCRdb, which kept only in-frame beta chains. Each entry is one CDR3 protein sequence, shown with its most common DNA and genes. Here the sample has about 800,000 distinct CDR3 sequences; 10% to 15% occur a single time. Together, the top ten hold less than 0.65% of the sample. Paper-wide results and their limitations: A TCR beta motif of several highly homologous amino acid variants appeared characteristic of blood from ankylosing spondylitis patients.

No antigens are known for them. Input material: blood, either unsorted or a sorted T cell fraction (not recorded which). The receptor set was obtained from a male donor with ankylosing spondylitis.

This clonotype was seen ten or more times. V gene TRBV29-1 combines with J gene TRBJ2-3, with a possible D match to TRBD2 (5 bases). V lost 7 bases to trimming and J lost 4 bases, with 15 bases between them. Germline loops: CDR1 SQVTM, CDR2 ANQGSEA. This CDR3 has 13 residues. This chain's CDR3 is CSGGEMAADTQYF. The CDR3 DNA reads as TGCAGCGGGGGAGAAATGGCGGCAGATACGCAGTATTTT.

The J gene is TRBJ2-5, the V gene TRBV7-2; 9 bases are shared with TRBD1. The V gene end was trimmed by 6 bases and the J gene end by 14 bases; junction bases not matched to a gene: 16. The CDR3 contains 14 residues. Per germline, CDR1 SGHTA and CDR2 FQGNSA. The DNA of the CDR3 is TGTGCCAGCAGACCTCACCGGGACAGGGCCCCGGTTTACTTC. Residues: CASRPHRDRAPVYF.

The chain has TRBV4-2 and TRBJ2-6, with D tentatively TRBD2 (5 bases). Germline V gene data show CDR1 as LGHNA and CDR2 as YNFKEQ. CDR3 length: 18 residues. Trimming pared 4 bases from V and 0 bases from J, leaving 16 bases between. CDR3 loop: CASSLGGGPSSGANVLTF. CDR3 bases: TGTGCCAGCAGCCTAGGCGGCGGGCCCAGCTCTGGGGCCAACGTCCTGACTTTC.